Presented here are 22 T cell receptor beta chains from one specimen sequenced in a study of cytomegalovirus exposure and HLA in healthy donors. Libraries were prepared by immunoSEQ multiplex PCR; TCRdb keeps only in-frame clonotypes and omits some of them. The table includes about 130,000 clones, 70% to 85% detected once. The sample taken for sequencing was PBMCs. The source of these receptors is a man aged 25-45 years in good health and CMV-seropositive.

In this sample, this clone turned up once. This chain links TRBV5-4 with TRBJ1-2, with 9 bases lining up with TRBD1. The CDR3 loop spans 14 amino acids. V was pared by 1 base and J by 6 bases, with 4 bases of the junction left unmatched. The germline CDR1 and CDR2 sequences are SGHNT and YYREEE (reference sequence). The DNA for the CDR3 is TGTGCCAGCAGCTTGAGGGACAGGGTGCATGGCTACACCTTC. Translation: CASSLRDRVHGYTF.

V is TRBV7-2 and J is TRBJ1-5; D ambiguous. V was clipped by 7 bases and J by 4 bases, with 8 bases between them. The germline gives CDR1 SGHTA, CDR2 FQGNSA. This CDR3 has 12 residues. This CDR3 reads CASTVNNQPQHF. CDR3 bases: TGTGCCAGCACCGTAAATAATCAGCCCCAGCATTTT.

The chain joins TRBV11-3 to TRBJ2-5; 7 bases line up with TRBD2. Germline CDR1 is SGHNT and CDR2 is YENEEA. V lost 3 bases, J lost 5 bases, and 9 bases stayed unmatched. The CDR3 is 15 amino acids. CDR3 nucleotide sequence: TGTGCCAGCAGCTTGGGCGGGAGCACTCCGGAGACCCAGTACTTC. This codes for CASSLGGSTPETQYF. Full variable domain (rest looked up from reference TRBV11-3 and TRBJ2-5): EAGVVQSPRYKIIEKKQPVAFWCNPISGHNTLYWYLQNLGQGPELLIRYENEEAVDDSQLPKDRFSAERLKGVDSTLKIQPAELGDSAVYLCASSLGGSTPETQYFGPGTRLLVL.

The chain links TRBV5-6 to TRBJ2-5; D is uncertain. V lost 4 bases and J 1 base, leaving 11 bases between the germline ends. CDR3 length: 14 residues. Germline CDR1 is SGHDT and CDR2 is YYEEEE. The chain's CDR3 is CASSLKQPQETQYF. The CDR3 DNA is TGTGCCAGCAGCCTCAAACAACCCCAAGAGACCCAGTACTTC. Based on the CDR3 plus reference TRBV5-6 and TRBJ2-5, the full variable domain is DAGVTQSPTHLIKTRGQQVTLRCSPKSGHDTVSWYQQALGQGPQFIFQYYEEEERQRGNFPDRFSGHQFPNYSSELNVNALLLGDSALYLCASSLKQPQETQYFGPGTRLLVL.

The rearrangement uses TRBV16 and TRBJ1-3; no clear D gene. The V end was cut by 4 bases, the J end by 0 bases, with 19 bases between. Germline CDR1 and CDR2: KGHSY and FQNENV. The CDR3 contains 18 residues. The CDR3 loop reads CASSPLGGQLRSGNTIYF. The CDR3 DNA sequence: TGTGCCAGCAGCCCCCTGGGAGGTCAGCTACGCTCTGGAAACACCATATATTTT.

The chain carries TRBV18 and TRBJ2-6, with 12 bases that match TRBD2. There are 19 residues in the CDR3. J gave up 1 base and V 3 bases, and 7 bases lay outside the gene matches. Germline CDR1 and CDR2: KGHSH and LQKENI. In DNA form, the CDR3 reads TGTGCCAGCTCACCCCTTGGACTAGCGGGATCTTCTGGGGCCAACGTCCTGACTTTC. Amino acids: CASSPLGLAGSSGANVLTF.

The chain carries TRBV6-6 and TRBJ2-7, with D perhaps matching TRBD2 (5 bases). Germline values: CDR1 MNHNY, CDR2 SVGAGI (reference sequence). The CDR3 totals 13 residues. Trimming pared 5 bases from V and 9 bases from J, leaving 17 bases between. The CDR3 sequence: CASSSRRLEGQYF. DNA of the CDR3: TGTGCCAGCAGTAGCCGCAGGCTAGAGGGGCAGTACTTC.

Only a few counts were recorded for this clone. V and J are TRBV6-4 and TRBJ2-1; 10 positions match TRBD1. The trim removed 2 bases at V and 3 bases at J, leaving 1 base unmatched. CDR1 is MRHNA and CDR2 is SNTAGT in the germline V gene. The CDR3 sequence is 15 residues long. CDR3 sequence: CASSDGTGDYNEQFF. CDR3 DNA sequence: TGTGCCAGCAGTGACGGGACAGGGGACTACAATGAGCAGTTCTTC.

The J gene is TRBJ2-3, the V gene TRBV10-2, with D perhaps matching TRBD2 (6 bases). There are 15 residues in the CDR3. Germline values: CDR1 WSHSY, CDR2 SAAADI. V shed 8 bases and J shed 6 bases, with 21 bases lying between them. The CDR3 DNA reads as TGCGCCAGCGGGGTGCTAGCGACGGGTCGGGATACGCAGTATTTT. Its translation: CASGVLATGRDTQYF.

This clone showed up just once. The rearrangement joins TRBV27 to TRBJ1-6; 9 bases are shared with TRBD1. The germline V gene has CDR1 MNHEY and CDR2 SMNVEV (reference sequence). The CDR3 covers 16 residues. V was pared by 6 bases and J by 10 bases, with 13 bases of the junction left unmatched. The CDR3 bases are TGTGCCAGCAGAGGGGGATGGACAGGGGAAGGATCACCCCTCCACTTT. Residues: CASRGGWTGEGSPLHF.

The CDR3 DNA follows: TGCGCCAGCAGCTTGTGGGGGGGGACCATGAACACTGAAGCTTTCTTT. It is translated as CASSLWGGTMNTEAFF. V gene TRBV5-1 combines with J gene TRBJ1-1; D might be TRBD1 (5 bases). This CDR3 has 16 residues. Germline V gene sequence: CDR1 SGHRS, CDR2 YFSETQ. V was pared by 1 base and J by 0 bases, with 13 bases between.

Written as DNA, the CDR3 is TGTGCCAGCAGCTTTGGGGGCGGGAGCACTGAAGCTTTCTTT. Amino acids: CASSFGGGSTEAFF. This chain uses TRBV5-4 with TRBJ1-1, with a weak D call TRBD1 (6 bases). Trimming stripped 2 bases from V and 4 bases from J, with 12 bases between. This CDR3 region has 14 residues. Germline V gene lookup returns CDR1 SGHNT and CDR2 YYREEE (reference sequence).

The gene calls are TRBV30 and TRBJ1-3; no clear D gene. V was cut by 4 bases and J by 0 bases, with 7 bases left in between. Germline values: CDR1 GTSNPN, CDR2 SVGIG (reference sequence). The CDR3 totals 13 residues. In DNA form, the CDR3 reads TGTGCCTGGATACAGAGCTCTGGAAACACCATATATTTT. It encodes CAWIQSSGNTIYF.

This clone was seen just once. The gene calls are TRBV5-4 and TRBJ2-3; 10 positions agree with TRBD2. Looked up from germline, CDR1 is SGHNT and CDR2 is YYREEE (reference sequence). CDR3 length: 15 amino acids. Trimming cost V 3 bases and J 0 bases; bases outside gene matches: 1. The CDR3 loop is CASSSTSGSTDTQYF. The CDR3 DNA is TGTGCCAGCAGCTCGACTAGCGGGAGCACAGATACGCAGTATTTT.

The chain joins TRBV6-1 to TRBJ2-1; the match to TRBD2 covers 8 bases. Losses at the gene ends were 3 bases for V and 9 bases for J; bases not matched to a gene: 13. Germline loops: CDR1 MNHNS, CDR2 SASEGT. The CDR3 is 16 residues long. The CDR3 spells CASSDQLAGYVGEQFF. As DNA, the CDR3 is TGTGCCAGCAGTGACCAGTTAGCGGGATACGTCGGTGAGCAGTTCTTC.

This clone was seen just once. This chain uses TRBV15 with TRBJ2-1; D is uncertain. Trimming removed 0 bases from V and 10 bases from J, with 7 bases in between. Germline V gives CDR1 LNHNV, CDR2 YYDKDF (reference sequence). CDR3 length: 12 amino acids. CDR3 coding DNA: TGTGCCACCAGCAGAGATTTCAGGGAGCAGTTCTTC. Translation gives CATSRDFREQFF.

This chain joins TRBV7-9 and TRBJ1-6; no firm D call. CDR1 SEHNR and CDR2 FQNEAQ come from the germline V gene (reference sequence). The V gene lost 1 base and the J gene lost 8 bases, with 12 bases spanning the gap. CDR3 length equals 15 residues. For the CDR3, the DNA is TGTGCCAGCAGCTTAGGGGCAACACAATATTCACCCCTCCACTTT. The encoded protein is CASSLGATQYSPLHF.

The V call is TRBV18, the J call TRBJ2-5; 9 bases line up with TRBD1. The germline V gene has CDR1 KGHSH and CDR2 LQKENI. The CDR3 is 15 residues long. With V trimmed by 1 base and J by 5 bases, 5 bases remained unmatched. CDR3 amino acids: CASSPQQGALETQYF. The CDR3 nucleotides are TGTGCCAGCTCACCACAACAGGGGGCATTGGAGACCCAGTACTTC.

This clone was seen once. V and J are TRBV11-2 and TRBJ1-1, with 9 nucleotides matching TRBD1. The CDR3 consists of 15 residues. V trimming: 1 base; J trimming: 3 bases; junction bases outside the gene matches: 3. Germline loops: CDR1 SGHAT, CDR2 FQNNGV. The CDR3 DNA is TGTGCCAGCAGCTTAGCCGGGACAGGGTACACTGAAGCTTTCTTT. It specifies CASSLAGTGYTEAFF.

This clone was seen more than once but under ten times. The chain joins TRBV18 to TRBJ2-7; tentatively, D is TRBD1 (5 bases). The CDR3 length is 14 residues. V lost 5 bases, J lost 3 bases, and 14 bases lay in between. Germline CDR1 KGHSH, CDR2 LQKENI. This CDR3 is CASSGPTDIYEQYF. The CDR3 nucleotides are TGTGCCAGCTCAGGCCCGACGGACATCTACGAGCAGTACTTC.

The V and J genes are TRBV19 and TRBJ1-5; 7 bases align to TRBD1. The germline V gene encodes CDR1 LNHDA and CDR2 SQIVND (reference sequence). J was trimmed by 1 base and V by 5 bases; bases with no gene match: 5. There are 15 residues in the CDR3. DNA for the CDR3: TGTGCCAGTAGTCAACGGGACAGCAGCAATCAGCCCCAGCATTTT. Translation: CASSQRDSSNQPQHF.

This sequence joins TRBV6-5 and TRBJ2-7, with D perhaps TRBD2 (6 bases). The germline CDR1 and CDR2 sequences are MNHEY and SVGAGI. This CDR3 has 13 amino acids. V was trimmed by 8 bases and J by 0 bases, leaving 11 bases between them. The CDR3 DNA follows: TGTGCCAGCTGGACGGGGGACTCCTACGAGCAGTACTTC. It yields the protein CASWTGDSYEQYF.